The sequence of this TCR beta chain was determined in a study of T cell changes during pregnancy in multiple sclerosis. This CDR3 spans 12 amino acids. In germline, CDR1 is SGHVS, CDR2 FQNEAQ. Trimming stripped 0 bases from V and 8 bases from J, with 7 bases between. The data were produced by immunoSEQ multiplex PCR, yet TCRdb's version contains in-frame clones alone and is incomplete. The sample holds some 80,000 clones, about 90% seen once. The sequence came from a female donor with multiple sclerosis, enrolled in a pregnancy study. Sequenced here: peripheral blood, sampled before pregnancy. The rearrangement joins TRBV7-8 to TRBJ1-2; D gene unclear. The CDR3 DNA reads TGTGCCAGCAGCTTAGCCTCCGGGGGCTACACCTTC. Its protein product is CASSLASGGYTF.